This TCR beta chain was recovered during a study of blood T cell repertoires in COVID-19. The sample holds a few counts of this clone. From germline, CDR1 is SGHNT and CDR2 YYREEE (reference sequence). The CDR3 is 14 residues long. Trimming cost V 5 bases and J 0 bases, with 11 bases left between them. Per the study methods: Estimates of nucleated cell counts were drawn from the amplification of reference gene primers. The repertoire was sequenced with immunoSEQ multiplex PCR; TCRdb's copy has only in-frame clones and lacks some. The V and J calls and clone size come from that table; D and trimming were worked out from the DNA. The sample includes some 170,000 clones, 65% to 85% seen only once; the top ten take 4.5% to 7.5%.

This receptor was taken from a man aged 35-49 years who had recovered from COVID-19. Sequenced: PBMCs or T cells enriched from blood (not recorded which). V is TRBV5-4 and J is TRBJ2-5; D uncertain. The CDR3 here is CASRMRWDQETQYF. The DNA for the CDR3 is TGTGCCAGCAGGATGAGGTGGGACCAAGAGACCCAGTACTTC.